The next 27 T cell receptor beta chains were all read from a single sample in a study of cytomegalovirus exposure and HLA in healthy donors. The study ran its PCR with 60 Vbeta and 13 Jbeta primers. Measured with immunoSEQ multiplex PCR; TCRdb has only the in-frame clones, and not every one. The sample holds about 120,000 clones, roughly three fifths seen once. Sample: PBMCs. The source is a man aged 40-49 years in good health and CMV-seropositive.

V gene TRBV19 combines with J gene TRBJ2-3, with a possible D match to TRBD2 (5 bases). The CDR3 sequence is 14 residues long. The V end was cut by 6 bases, the J end by 4 bases, with 14 bases between. CDR1 and CDR2 (germline): LNHDA, SQIVND (reference sequence). In nucleotides, the CDR3 is TGTGCCAGTAGCCAGATGGAGGCCCCAGATACGCAGTATTTT. This gives the protein CASSQMEAPDTQYF.

A few counts support this clone. CDR3 residues: CASSLDAGGYEQYF. As DNA, the CDR3 is TGTGCCAGCAGTTTAGACGCGGGGGGCTACGAGCAGTACTTC. The chain recombines TRBV27 with TRBJ2-7; TRBD2 agrees at 8 bases. Unmatched junction bases numbered 3, after V lost 2 bases and J lost 3 bases. The CDR3 is 14 amino acids. Germline-derived CDR1 and CDR2 are MNHEY and SMNVEV (reference sequence).

This chain joins TRBV4-1 and TRBJ2-7, with a tentative D call TRBD2 (5 bases). The germline CDR1 and CDR2 sequences are MGHRA and YSYEKL. Trimming left V 1 base short and J 5 bases short, with 15 bases between. This CDR3 spans 15 amino acids. The CDR3: CASSQGGLRPHEQYF. The CDR3 bases are TGCGCCAGCAGCCAAGGTGGACTCCGGCCCCACGAGCAGTACTTC.

The rearrangement joins TRBV5-4 to TRBJ2-2; 11 bases fit TRBD2. The CDR3 spans 16 residues. The J segment lost 6 bases and the V segment lost 5 bases, leaving 9 bases of the junction unmatched. The germline V gene encodes CDR1 SGHNT and CDR2 YYREEE (reference sequence). DNA for the CDR3: TGTGCCAGCAGAGCAAGTAGCGGGGGGGTGGCCGGGGAGCTGTTTTTT. It specifies CASRASSGGVAGELFF.

J is TRBJ2-3 and V is TRBV6-5; 10 nucleotides match TRBD2. The V gene end was trimmed by 5 bases and the J gene end by 2 bases; junction bases not matched to a gene: 4. Germline loops: CDR1 MNHEY, CDR2 SVGAGI. This CDR3 is 15 amino acids long. As DNA, the CDR3 is TGTGCCAGCAGTAGGACTAGCGGCCCCACAGATACGCAGTATTTT. Protein product: CASSRTSGPTDTQYF.

The chain links TRBV29-1 to TRBJ2-2, with D perhaps TRBD1 (5 bases). The CDR3 runs to 11 residues. Germline V lookup: CDR1 SQVTM, CDR2 ANQGSEA. The V and J ends lost 4 bases and 8 bases respectively, with 8 bases between them. CDR3 loop: CSVGGTGELFF. The DNA for the CDR3 is TGCAGCGTTGGGGGCACAGGGGAGCTGTTTTTT.

J is TRBJ2-3 and V is TRBV7-3, with TRBD1 matching over 7 bases. Germline CDR1 and CDR2: SGHTA and FQGTGA. Trimming at V came to 6 bases and at J to 3 bases, leaving 9 bases not matched to a gene. The CDR3 totals 15 residues. As DNA, the CDR3 is TGTGCCAGCAGTAAAAGACAGGGAGAGACAGATACGCAGTATTTT. This gives the protein CASSKRQGETDTQYF.

The chain recombines TRBV9 with TRBJ1-2; 10 nucleotides line up with TRBD1. Germline V gene sequence: CDR1 SGDLS, CDR2 YYNGEE. This CDR3 region has 15 residues. V was clipped by 4 bases and J by 2 bases; unmatched bases: 5. The DNA of the CDR3 is TGTGCCAGCAGCCCCTCGACAGGGGGCAACTATGGCTACACCTTC. Translation: CASSPSTGGNYGYTF.

The J gene is TRBJ1-4, the V gene TRBV6-1; 9 nucleotides match TRBD1. The junction had 7 bases not matched to a gene; V was cut back by 6 bases and J by 8 bases. The CDR3 runs to 14 residues. Germline CDR1 and CDR2: MNHNS and SASEGT. CDR3 DNA sequence: TGTGCCAGCAGAGCACAGGGGGCTTGGGAAAAACTGTTTTTT. It is translated as CASRAQGAWEKLFF.

This clone was picked up one time. The DNA of the CDR3 is TGTGCCAGCAGTGAAGGGGGGACAGACTATGGCTACACCTTC. This gives the protein CASSEGGTDYGYTF. The chain couples TRBV25-1 to TRBJ1-2; 7 positions agree with TRBD1. The CDR3 is 14 residues long. In germline, CDR1 is MGHDK, CDR2 SYGVNS. Germline trimming cut 2 bases from V and 3 bases from J; bases unmatched to any gene: 3.

Concerning this clone itself: Within the sample, other DNA sequences also encode this same CDR3. J is TRBJ2-3 and V is TRBV6-1; TRBD1 is a possible D gene (6 bases). Germline CDR1 MNHNS, CDR2 SASEGT. The CDR3 is 13 residues long. V lost 4 bases and J 2 bases, leaving 7 bases between the germline ends. The CDR3 bases are TGTGCCAGCAGTGGGACAGACACAGATACGCAGTATTTT. It encodes CASSGTDTDTQYF.

The chain combines TRBV5-4 with TRBJ1-2; 7 positions match TRBD1. CDR1 and CDR2 from the germline V gene are SGHNT and YYREEE (reference sequence). Trimming took 4 bases from V and 4 from J; bases not matched to a gene: 10. The CDR3 spans 15 residues. The CDR3 spells CASSRELQGPYGYTF. The CDR3 nucleotides are TGTGCCAGCAGCCGCGAGTTACAGGGGCCCTATGGCTACACCTTC.

The gene calls are TRBV30 and TRBJ2-7; D is perhaps TRBD1 (5 bases). The germline V gene encodes CDR1 GTSNPN and CDR2 SVGIG (reference sequence). The CDR3 has 14 residues. Trimming cost V 1 base and J 2 bases, with 12 bases left between them. The CDR3, as DNA: TGTGCCTGGAGTGAGGGCAGGGCCCCCTACGAGCAGTACTTC. Translating it yields CAWSEGRAPYEQYF.

V usage is TRBV27 and J usage is TRBJ2-7; 10 bases line up with TRBD2. The CDR3 contains 15 residues. CDR1 and CDR2 from the germline V gene are MNHEY and SMNVEV (reference sequence). Trimming at V came to 8 bases and at J to 4 bases, leaving 11 bases not matched to a gene. The CDR3 DNA is TGTGCCAGCGTCCCGAGGGCTAGCGGGGGTTACGAGCAGTACTTC. Amino acid sequence: CASVPRASGGYEQYF.

J is TRBJ2-1 and V is TRBV11-2, with a weak D call TRBD2 (5 bases). This CDR3 is built from 14 residues. V was cut by 2 bases and J by 8 bases, with 13 bases left in between. Germline V gives CDR1 SGHAT, CDR2 FQNNGV. CDR3 sequence reads: CASSLSVHGDEQFF. DNA of the CDR3: TGTGCCAGCAGCTTAAGCGTACACGGGGATGAGCAGTTCTTC.

The chain employs TRBV27 and TRBJ2-1; a possible D gene is TRBD2 (5 bases). Germline V lookup: CDR1 MNHEY, CDR2 SMNVEV (reference sequence). Trimming removed 2 bases at V and 6 bases at J, with 11 bases between. CDR3 length: 14 amino acids. The CDR3 coding sequence is TGTGCCAGCAGTTTAGCGGGCGCGGCCAATGAGCAGTTCTTC. Its protein is CASSLAGAANEQFF.

This clone was seen a single time. The CDR3 nucleotides are TGTGCCAGCGGACCGGGACAGGGGTCGGACATTCAGTACTTC. Its translation is CASGPGQGSDIQYF. The chain uses TRBV28 and TRBJ2-4; TRBD1 matches at 10 bases. Losses at the gene ends were 8 bases for V and 8 bases for J; bases not matched to a gene: 9. The CDR3 length is 14 residues. Germline values: CDR1 MDHEN, CDR2 SYDVKM.

This chain uses TRBV5-4 with TRBJ2-1, with TRBD2 as a possible D gene (7 bases). CDR1 and CDR2 from the germline V gene are SGHNT and YYREEE (reference sequence). With 3 bases removed from V and 2 bases from J, the gap between germline ends came to 15 bases. The CDR3 loop spans 16 amino acids. The CDR3 loop is CASSSEGGRAYNEQFF. The CDR3, as DNA: TGTGCCAGCAGCTCCGAGGGGGGGCGTGCCTACAATGAGCAGTTCTTC. The whole variable domain, filled in from reference TRBV5-4 and TRBJ2-1, reads ETGVTQSPTHLIKTRGQQVTLRCSSQSGHNTVSWYQQALGQGPQFIFQYYREEENGRGNFPPRFSGLQFPNYSSELNVNALELDDSALYLCASSSEGGRAYNEQFFGPGTRLTVL.

The chain links TRBV27 to TRBJ1-2, with 7 nucleotides matching TRBD1. The CDR3 runs to 13 residues. After removal of 7 bases from V and 4 bases from J, the junction contained 6 bases not matched to a gene. Germline loops: CDR1 MNHEY, CDR2 SMNVEV (reference sequence). CDR3: CASKRQGSYGYTF. In DNA, the CDR3 is TGTGCCAGCAAACGACAGGGATCCTATGGCTACACCTTC.

The chain employs TRBV9 and TRBJ1-5; D is unclear. CDR1 and CDR2 from the germline V gene are SGDLS and YYNGEE. This CDR3 is built from 13 residues. Trimming stripped 0 bases from V and 5 bases from J, with 6 bases between. The CDR3 protein is CASSVDLDQPQHF. The DNA of the CDR3 is TGTGCCAGCAGCGTAGATCTTGATCAGCCCCAGCATTTT.

J is TRBJ2-7 and V is TRBV28; 9 nucleotides line up with TRBD2. The V and J ends lost 3 bases and 12 bases, in that order; junction bases with no gene match: 6. Germline CDR1 is MDHEN and CDR2 is SYDVKM. This CDR3 comprises 12 residues. The CDR3 DNA reads as TGTGCCAGCAGTTTTCCGCTAGCGGGACTGTACTTC. Protein: CASSFPLAGLYF.

This clone was counted only a few times. The chain combines TRBV5-6 with TRBJ1-2, with TRBD1 matching 9 bases. Per germline, CDR1 SGHDT and CDR2 YYEEEE. Germline trimming cut 4 bases from V and 8 bases from J; bases unmatched to any gene: 9. The CDR3 is made up of 14 amino acids. The CDR3: CASSVGQGMDGYTF. The CDR3 DNA is TGTGCCAGCAGCGTAGGACAGGGGATGGACGGCTACACCTTC.

V gene TRBV6-6 combines with J gene TRBJ1-2; 7 nucleotides agree with TRBD1. Losses at the gene ends were 5 bases for V and 4 bases for J; bases not matched to a gene: 4. CDR3 length: 13 amino acids. Germline-derived CDR1 and CDR2 are MNHNY and SVGAGI (reference sequence). The CDR3 loop reads CASSTRDSYGYTF. In nucleotides, the CDR3 is TGTGCCAGCAGTACCAGGGACAGCTATGGCTACACCTTC.

The V gene is TRBV19, the J gene TRBJ2-6; D is ambiguous. The CDR3 runs 12 residues. The germline V and J ends were trimmed by 3 bases and 8 bases, with 5 bases remaining between them. The germline V gene has CDR1 LNHDA and CDR2 SQIVND (reference sequence). The CDR3 here is CASSIPSNVLTF. CDR3 DNA sequence: TGTGCCAGTAGTATCCCCTCCAACGTCCTGACTTTC.

This clone was seen only a few times. The chain has TRBV11-2 and TRBJ2-5; D might be TRBD1 (6 bases). Germline V gene lookup returns CDR1 SGHAT and CDR2 FQNNGV. The CDR3 runs 14 residues. V was trimmed by 5 bases and J by 5 bases, leaving 15 bases between them. The chain's CDR3 is CASSRGGGRETQYF. CDR3 nucleotides: TGTGCCAGCAGCAGAGGTGGGGGCCGGGAGACCCAGTACTTC.

Comment on this clone: Other DNA sequences within the sample encode an identical CDR3. CDR3 loop: CASSRSGNTEAFF. The CDR3 DNA reads TGCGCCAGCAGTCGTTCGGGAAACACTGAAGCTTTCTTT. The chain uses TRBV10-1 and TRBJ1-1; D remains unclear. This CDR3 is built from 13 residues. V lost 5 bases and J 2 bases, leaving 9 bases between the germline ends. CDR1 WNHNN and CDR2 SYGVQD come from the germline V gene (reference sequence).

This clone was detected a few times. This rearrangement joins TRBV4-1 to TRBJ1-1, with 9 bases that match TRBD1. CDR3 length: 16 residues. Germline values: CDR1 MGHRA, CDR2 YSYEKL. Unmatched junction bases numbered 11, after V lost 4 bases and J lost 5 bases. In nucleotides, the CDR3 is TGCGCCAGCAGCCCTACAGGGGGCCTCGTAAAGACTGAAGCTTTCTTT. It translates to CASSPTGGLVKTEAFF.